This T cell receptor (beta chain) emerged from a study of T cell responses to AZD1222 COVID-19 vaccine. Only one count was recorded for this clone. Its antigen is unidentified. Whole-study findings and limits: The sample set comprised mostly white British donors with more females, and clonal diversity was possibly underestimated.

Clones were sequenced by immunoSEQ multiplex PCR, and TCRdb holds only the in-frame ones, with some missing. The sample carries around 100,000 clones, just over 90% recorded once. V dropped 4 bases and J dropped 5 bases, with 7 bases sitting between them. The CDR3 loop spans 12 amino acids. Germline V CDR1 and CDR2: LGHDT, YNNKEL (reference sequence). The source material was peripheral blood, sampled on day 0 of AZD1222 vaccination. The V call is TRBV3-1 (or the pseudogene TRBV3-2), the J call TRBJ2-3; D ambiguous. The origin of this receptor is an adult in good health. Here the CDR3 reads CASSLPGDTQYF. The CDR3 DNA reads TGTGCCAGCAGCCTGCCTGGAGATACGCAGTATTTT.